These T cell receptor beta chains were read from a single sample in a study of OX40 agonist ivuxolimab in advanced cancers. Sequenced by immunoSEQ multiplex PCR; TCRdb stores in-frame clones only, minus some. The table includes about 29,000 clones, approximately 91% detected once. The sample was CD4+ or CD8+ T cells sorted from blood, taken in a trial of the OX40 agonist ivuxolimab. The receptors come from an adult with an advanced solid tumor such as melanoma, head and neck, liver or kidney cancer. Each CDR3 is given with its conserved first and last residue. The D gene is left open where the match is weak. Not every row has a clone size; where given, it reads once, few, many or a size class.

. | TRBJ1-1 | TRBV11-1 | TRBD1 | TGTGCCAGCAGCCCTGGGGACAGGGAATACACTGAAGCTTTCTTT | CASSPGDREYTEAFF
. | TRBJ2-7 | TRBV7-9 | TRBD2 | TGTGCCAGCAGCCCCCGGACTAGCGGGAGCTCATCACCCTACGAGCAGTACTTC | CASSPRTSGSSSPYEQYF
. | TRBJ1-2 | TRBV9 | . | TGTGCCAGCAGCGTCCGGGACGGCGCTAACTATGGCTACACCTTC | CASSVRDGANYGYTF
few | TRBJ2-3 | TRBV5-6 | . | TGTGCCAGCAGCTTGGCGGCAGGGGCGCCGACAGATACGCAGTATTTT | CASSLAAGAPTDTQYF
. | TRBJ1-1 | TRBV13 | . | TGTGCCAGCAGCCTAGGTATGTCGAACACTGAAGCTTTCTTT | CASSLGMSNTEAFF
. | TRBJ1-1 | TRBV4-1 | . | TGCGCCAGCAGCCAAGATTTGGGGAACACTGAAGCTTTCTTT | CASSQDLGNTEAFF
. | TRBJ2-3 | TRBV11-1 | . | TGTGCCAGCAGCCTCGGACGGGGACACAGGACAGATACGCAGTATTTT | CASSLGRGHRTDTQYF
. | TRBJ2-7 | TRBV28 | . | TGTGCCAGCAGCCCAACTGCCCCGGGACCCTACGAGCAGTACTTC | CASSPTAPGPYEQYF
. | TRBJ2-2 | TRBV19 | TRBD2 | TGTGCCAGTAGTATAGTTTTAGCGGGAGGGACCGGGGAGCTGTTTTTT | CASSIVLAGGTGELFF
. | TRBJ2-5 | TRBV9 | . | TGTGCCAGCAGCGTTGACCAAGAGACCCAGTACTTC | CASSVDQETQYF
. | TRBJ1-2 | TRBV4-1 | . | TGCGCCAGCAGCCAAGTCCCGGGGAACTATGGCTACACCTTC | CASSQVPGNYGYTF
. | TRBJ2-2 | TRBV13 | . | TGTGCCAGCAGCACCCCAGGGGCGGGCGGGGAGCTGTTTTTT | CASSTPGAGGELFF
. | TRBJ2-3 | TRBV6-6 | TRBD1 | TGTGCCAGCGAGGGACAGGCGAGCACAGATACGCAGTATTTT | CASEGQASTDTQYF
. | TRBJ1-3 | TRBV9 | TRBD1 | TGTGCCAGCAGCGTCACAGGGGCTTCTGGAAACACCATATATTTT | CASSVTGASGNTIYF
. | TRBJ2-5 | TRBV7-2 | TRBD2 | TGTGCCAGCAGCTACGGGGGGACCCAAGAGACCCAGTACTTC | CASSYGGTQETQYF
once | TRBJ2-2 | TRBV28 | TRBD1 | TGTGCCAGCAGTTTATTTAGAGGGACAGGGAACACCGGGGAGCTGTTTTTT | CASSLFRGTGNTGELFF
few | TRBJ1-2 | TRBV7-2 | . | TGTGCCAGCAGCCCTCCCAGGGGAGAGTATGGCTACACCTTC | CASSPPRGEYGYTF
. | TRBJ2-7 | TRBV4-3 | . | TGCGCCAGCAGCCAAGAACGTAGCGAGGGGCTAGCAGCCTACGAGCAGTACTTC | CASSQERSEGLAAYEQYF
. | TRBJ2-1 | TRBV19 | . | TGTGCCAGTAGTATAGAGGGAGCGGTTGAGCAGTTCTTC | CASSIEGAVEQFF
. | TRBJ1-4 | TRBV15 | . | TGTGCCACCAGCAGCTGGGGGATTGCTAATGAAAAACTGTTTTTT | CATSSWGIANEKLFF
. | TRBJ1-1 | TRBV29-1 | . | TGCAGCGTTGAAAGCAGGGGCCATAACACTGAAGCTTTCTTT | CSVESRGHNTEAFF
. | TRBJ2-3 | TRBV11-2 | TRBD2 | TGTGCCAGCAGCTGGACTAGCGGGAGTGCAGATACGCAGTATTTT | CASSWTSGSADTQYF
. | TRBJ2-5 | TRBV4-1 | TRBD2 | TGCGCCAGCAGCCAGACTAGCGGGGGGCTATACCAAGAGACCCAGTACTTC | CASSQTSGGLYQETQYF
. | TRBJ1-1 | TRBV5-4 | . | TGTGCCAGCAGCTCACCCGGGGAGGGGGTGAACACTGAAGCTTTCTTT | CASSSPGEGVNTEAFF
. | TRBJ1-5 | TRBV2 | . | TGTGCCAGCACGCTGGCAGGTAACAATCAGCCCCAGCATTTT | CASTLAGNNQPQHF
. | TRBJ1-3 | TRBV18 | . | TGTGCCAGCTTGGGGCTTAAACAGGGAAGCTCTGGAAACACCATATATTTT | CASLGLKQGSSGNTIYF
. | TRBJ1-6 | TRBV7-9 | . | TGTGCCAGCAGCTTAGATGGGGGAAGAACGAAGAATTCACCCCTCCACTTT | CASSLDGGRTKNSPLHF
. | TRBJ1-2 | TRBV6-5 | . | TGTGCCAGCCTCCTTGGCAGAAACTATGGCTACACCTTC | CASLLGRNYGYTF
. | TRBJ1-5 | TRBV27 | TRBD1 | TGTGCCAGCAGTTCGGGACAGGGGGAAGTACAGCCCCAGCATTTT | CASSSGQGEVQPQHF
medium-sized | TRBJ1-1 | TRBV19 | . | TGTGCCAGTACCGACTTCGGCAGGAACACTGAAGCTTTCTTT | CASTDFGRNTEAFF
. | TRBJ1-5 | TRBV7-8 | . | TGTGCCAGCAGCTTAGGTTATAGTTGGGGAGATCAGCCCCAGCATTTT | CASSLGYSWGDQPQHF
. | TRBJ2-7 | TRBV19 | TRBD1 | TGTGCCAGCACCCCGGGACAGGGGTCCTACGAGCAGTACTTC | CASTPGQGSYEQYF
. | TRBJ2-7 | TRBV2 | TRBD2 | TGTGCCGGCGGGACTAGCGCCTACGAGCAGTACTTC | CAGGTSAYEQYF
. | TRBJ1-2 | TRBV13 | . | TGTGCCAGCAGCTTACAGGGTTCTGGCTACACCTTC | CASSLQGSGYTF
once | TRBJ2-1 | TRBV9 | . | TGTGCCAGCAGCGTAGGTGGCGGGGAGCAGTTCTTC | CASSVGGGEQFF
. | TRBJ2-1 | TRBV7-3 | . | TGTGCCAGCAGCTTAGGGCAGGGTCCCTACAATGAGCAGTTCTTC | CASSLGQGPYNEQFF
. | TRBJ1-4 | TRBV5-4 | TRBD1 | TGTGCCAGCAGCCTGGACAGGGGCGAAGGAGAAAAACTGTTTTTT | CASSLDRGEGEKLFF
once | TRBJ1-1 | TRBV9 | . | TGTGCCAGCAGCCCCAGACGGCAGAACACTGAAGCTTTCTTT | CASSPRRQNTEAFF
. | TRBJ1-1 | TRBV11-2 | . | TGTGCCAGCAGCTTAACCCGAACCACTGAAGCTTTCTTT | CASSLTRTTEAFF
. | TRBJ2-5 | TRBV5-1 | TRBD1 | TGCGCCAGCAGCTCCCGGGACAGACAAGAGACCCAGTACTTC | CASSSRDRQETQYF
. | TRBJ1-5 | TRBV7-6 | . | TGTGCCAGCAGCTTAGGAGGTCAGCCCCAGCATTTT | CASSLGGQPQHF
. | TRBJ1-1 | TRBV27 | . | TGTGCCAGCAGTTTACTTGGGGATGGGGACACTGAAGCTTTCTTT | CASSLLGDGDTEAFF
. | TRBJ2-1 | TRBV4-1 | TRBD1 | TGCGCCAGCAGCCAAGTAGACAGGGATGATGAGCAGTTCTTC | CASSQVDRDDEQFF
. | TRBJ1-5 | TRBV7-2 | . | TGTGCCAGCAGCCCCCGGGTCCAACAGCCCCAGCATTTT | CASSPRVQQPQHF
. | TRBJ2-3 | TRBV9 | TRBD2 | TGTGCCAGCAGCCCCGGGACTAGCGGCACAGATACGCAGTATTTT | CASSPGTSGTDTQYF
. | TRBJ2-1 | TRBV7-6 | TRBD2 | TGTGCCAGCAGCTTCCTGGGGGAGGGCCGTGAGCAGTTCTTC | CASSFLGEGREQFF
. | TRBJ2-5 | TRBV7-6 | . | TGTGCCAGCAGCTTAGCTGGGGGCGAGGAGACCCAGTACTTC | CASSLAGGEETQYF
once | TRBJ2-2 | TRBV6-5 | TRBD2 | TGTGCCAGCAGTGGCGGGACTAGCGGGACCGGGGAGCTGTTTTTT | CASSGGTSGTGELFF
. | TRBJ1-2 | TRBV6-1 | . | TGTGCCAGCAGTGAAGGCCCTCCGGGCAGAGGGTTATATGGCTACACCTTC | CASSEGPPGRGLYGYTF
. | TRBJ2-1 | TRBV4-2 | TRBD2 | TGTGCCAGCAGCCAAGCGATGGCCTCGACTAGCTCTAGGGGTGAGCAGTTCTTC | CASSQAMASTSSRGEQFF
. | TRBJ1-5 | TRBV30 | TRBD1 | TGTGCCTGTTCAACAGGGGCCTACAGCAATCAGCCCCAGCATTTT | CACSTGAYSNQPQHF
. | TRBJ2-1 | TRBV7-3 | . | TGTGCCAGCGCCCTTGGGGGCAACTCCTACAATGAGCAGTTCTTC | CASALGGNSYNEQFF
. | TRBJ2-1 | TRBV7-2 | TRBD1 | TGTGCCAGCAGCCCTAGACAGGGAATTTACAATGAGCAGTTCTTC | CASSPRQGIYNEQFF
. | TRBJ2-3 | TRBV5-1 | . | TGCGCCAGCTGCTCGGGACTCAGCACAGATACGCAGTATTTT | CASCSGLSTDTQYF
. | TRBJ2-3 | TRBV4-3 | TRBD2 | TGCGCCAGCAGCCAAGATCATAGTGGACTAGCGGCTAGCACAGATACGCAGTATTTT | CASSQDHSGLAASTDTQYF
few | TRBJ1-2 | TRBV19 | TRBD1 | TGTGCCACTGGGACAGGGAACTATGGCTACACCTTC | CATGTGNYGYTF
. | TRBJ2-1 | TRBV7-6 | . | TGTGCCAGCAGCTTAGTAGCGGCCAATGAGCAGTTCTTC | CASSLVAANEQFF
. | TRBJ2-7 | TRBV11-3 | . | TGTGCCAGCAGCTTAGAATTCTACGAGCAGTACTTC | CASSLEFYEQYF